Included here is one TCR beta chain sequence, with context. Its target is unknown. The PCR made use of 60 Vbeta and 13 Jbeta primers. TCRdb's table, derived via immunoSEQ multiplex PCR, lists solely in-frame clones and lacks some. This sample's table has tens of thousands of clones. This entry belongs to a study of cytomegalovirus exposure and HLA in healthy donors. Broader study findings: As a later analysis showed, a missense DCLRE1C variant was linked to trimming of TCR beta V- and J-genes. On later analysis, the bulk of CMV-associated TCR beta chains appeared to be HLA-restricted. Association with HLA alleles at 0.05 false discovery rate was found for around 17,000 TCR beta sequences in a later analysis.

This TCR came from a female donor in good health and CMV-seropositive. What was sequenced was PBMCs.

CDR3 residues: CASSRTDYGYTF. The CDR3 DNA is TGTGCCAGCAGCCGGACAGACTATGGCTACACCTTC. The chain carries TRBV28 and TRBJ1-2; the D gene is possibly TRBD1 (6 bases). Trimming cost V 6 bases and J 3 bases, with 8 bases left between them. CDR1 is MDHEN and CDR2 is SYDVKM in the germline V gene. This CDR3 contains 12 residues.